This T cell receptor beta chain was documented in a study of cytomegalovirus exposure and HLA in healthy donors. Findings and caveats of the study: Sequencing likely produced, as an artifact, a cluster of highly shared sequence variants. Data from an earlier analysis indicated that most TCR beta V segments were productive either about 87% or about 30% of the time. Investigators reported some 150 TCR beta chains as tied to cytomegalovirus.

Concerning this clone itself: Its antigen is not known.

PCR involved 60 Vbeta and 13 Jbeta primers. In the source study's methods: An analysis performed later counted roughly 79 million unique TCR beta chains (around 10 million of them shared). Here immunoSEQ multiplex PCR was the method, and the copy in TCRdb shows in-frame clones only, minus some. V and J calls and clone size follow that table, whereas D and trimming were derived from the DNA. The data show around 170,000 clones, roughly 84% seen once. This sequence originates from a woman aged 50 to 60 in good health and CMV-seropositive. Sequenced: PBMCs.

The CDR3 here is CASSLGEGVYEQYF. CDR3 bases: TGTGCCAGCAGCTTGGGGGAGGGGGTCTACGAGCAGTACTTC. This chain links TRBV5-6 with TRBJ2-7, with D tentatively TRBD2 (7 bases). CDR3 length: 14 amino acids. Trimming removed 0 bases from V and 3 bases from J, with 10 bases in between. Germline V gene data show CDR1 as SGHDT and CDR2 as YYEEEE.